The clone carrying this T cell receptor (beta chain) was observed once. Its antigen remains unidentified. CDR3 length equals 14 residues. V lost 4 bases to trimming and J lost 0 bases, with 5 bases between them. Germline V gene data show CDR1 as SGHNT and CDR2 as YYREEE (reference sequence). This entry comes from a study of T cell responses to AZD1222 COVID-19 vaccine. Points from the study as a whole: Increased Spike-specific TCR breadth and depth were observed after two AZD1222 doses.

Assay used: immunoSEQ multiplex PCR; TCRdb lists only in-frame clones, some missing. The sample has 100,000 or so clones, about 83% seen once. The sample was peripheral blood, taken on day 0 of AZD1222 vaccination. The receptor comes from an adult in good health. V is TRBV5-4 and J is TRBJ2-6; D is unresolved. This CDR3 is CASSINSGANVLTF. The CDR3 nucleotides are TGTGCCAGCAGCATTAACTCTGGGGCCAACGTCCTGACTTTC.